The T cell receptor (beta chain) under discussion was sequenced for a study of beta chain features in type 1 diabetes. Whole-study context: Across every sample, around 98 million sorted cells were examined in total.

The study, taken as a whole, reports: In every one of the four CD4+ subsets, TCRB CDR3s were moderately but significantly shorter in Type 1 diabetes patients.

Every donor had blood drawn once into heparin, roughly 120 mL on average. Expressed TCRB transcripts were sequenced because the entire RNA isolate underwent reverse transcription. The read count averaged about 3.6 million across naive, central memory and regulatory T cell samples. The assay was immunoSEQ multiplex PCR, and TCRdb's table has in-frame clones only and misses some. The sample holds about 360,000 clones, 10% to 15% seen once. This clone was found a few times. The antigen is not known. The clonotype comes from a woman aged 18-30 years with type 1 diabetes. The sequenced material came from naive CD4+ T cells from blood.

The CDR3 is CASRDAGTRGSYEQYF. The CDR3 nucleotides read TGTGCCAGCAGGGATGCCGGGACTAGGGGCTCCTACGAGCAGTACTTC. The rearrangement links TRBV27 to TRBJ2-7; TRBD2 aligns across 8 bases. The germline V gene has CDR1 MNHEY and CDR2 SMNVEV (reference sequence). CDR3 length: 16 amino acids. J lost 0 bases, V lost 6 bases, and 10 bases had no gene match.